This passage covers 22 T cell receptor beta chains from one sample sequenced in a study of long-term antiretroviral therapy in people with HIV. immunoSEQ v3.0 was run at survey level. Sequenced by immunoSEQ multiplex PCR; TCRdb stores in-frame clones only, minus some. The data contain approximately 19,000 clones, approximately 87% of them seen just once; the ten biggest clones take up about 3.3%. Sequencing used unsorted PBMCs, obtained around 2.7 years after starting antiretroviral therapy. The receptors derive from a woman aged 45 to 65 with HIV.

The V call is TRBV15, the J call TRBJ1-1; D is possibly TRBD1 (6 bases). The CDR3 sequence is 13 residues long. V lost 6 bases to trimming and J lost 5 bases, with 13 bases between them. Germline V gene data show CDR1 as LNHNV and CDR2 as YYDKDF (reference sequence). The CDR3 here is CATSKGESTEAFF. The CDR3 DNA reads as TGTGCCACCAGTAAGGGGGAGTCGACTGAAGCTTTCTTT.

The chain carries TRBV7-9 and TRBJ1-1; 9 nucleotides line up with TRBD1. Losses at the gene ends were 4 bases for V and 3 bases for J; bases not matched to a gene: 3. The germline gives CDR1 SEHNR, CDR2 FQNEAQ (reference sequence). The CDR3 totals 14 residues. CDR3 region: CASSSRTGDTEAFF. The CDR3 nucleotides read TGTGCCAGCAGCTCCCGGACAGGGGACACTGAAGCTTTCTTT.

The chain employs TRBV6-6 and TRBJ1-3, with D unclear. Deletions cut 6 bases from V and 0 bases from J, with 15 bases between. This CDR3 region has 16 residues. Germline V lookup: CDR1 MNHNY, CDR2 SVGAGI (reference sequence). The chain's CDR3 is CASSPSGRTSGNTIYF. The CDR3 bases are TGTGCCAGCAGCCCCTCCGGGCGGACCTCTGGAAACACCATATATTTT.

The chain combines TRBV7-9 with TRBJ2-7; D is unclear. Germline CDR1 and CDR2: SEHNR and FQNEAQ (reference sequence). Trimming removed 0 bases at V and 5 bases at J, with 17 bases between. This CDR3 has 16 residues. The CDR3 DNA reads TGTGCCAGCAGCTTAGCGCCAGTTTCCTGGATCCACGAGCAGTACTTC. This translates into CASSLAPVSWIHEQYF.

The CDR3 region has the DNA TGTGCCAGCAGTATTCCGGGACAGGCGCTCTACGAGCAGTACTTC. As protein: CASSIPGQALYEQYF. This sequence joins TRBV27 and TRBJ2-7, with TRBD1 matching 8 bases. The CDR3 spans 15 residues. V dropped 5 bases and J dropped 3; count of bases not matched to a gene: 9. Germline loops: CDR1 MNHEY, CDR2 SMNVEV (reference sequence).

The rearrangement uses TRBV7-9 and TRBJ2-3; D tentatively reads TRBD1 or TRBD2 (5 bases each). Germline CDR1 is SEHNR and CDR2 is FQNEAQ (reference sequence). V was pared by 1 base and J by 3 bases, with 11 bases between. The CDR3 consists of 15 residues. CDR3 residues: CASSLGGSLTDTQYF. As DNA, the CDR3 is TGTGCCAGCAGCTTAGGGGGGAGTTTGACAGATACGCAGTATTTT.

The genes are TRBV5-5 and TRBJ2-3; TRBD1 matches 11 bases. The V and J ends lost 2 bases and 6 bases, in that order; junction bases with no gene match: 5. The CDR3 has 15 residues. The V gene's germline CDR1 is SGHKS and CDR2 YYEKEE (reference sequence). CDR3 bases: TGTGCCAGCAGCTTTGGGGACAGGGGGTGGGATACGCAGTATTTT. Its protein product is CASSFGDRGWDTQYF.

The gene calls are TRBV28 and TRBJ2-4, with a possible D match to TRBD1 (8 bases). Trimming cost V 6 bases and J 2 bases, with 20 bases left between them. The CDR3 is 17 amino acids. The germline CDR1 and CDR2 sequences are MDHEN and SYDVKM. The CDR3 here is CASSPTGAGVTKNIQYF. The DNA for the CDR3 is TGTGCCAGCAGCCCGACAGGGGCGGGGGTCACCAAAAACATTCAGTACTTC.

The rearrangement joins TRBV6-1 to TRBJ1-2; the D is unclear. V was pared by 1 base and J by 4 bases, with 10 bases between. Per the germline V gene, CDR1 is MNHNS and CDR2 is SASEGT. The CDR3 length is 14 residues. The CDR3 loop is CASSEGLDLYGYTF. The CDR3 DNA is TGTGCCAGCAGTGAAGGCCTGGACCTCTATGGCTACACCTTC.

The chain recombines TRBV16 with TRBJ1-5; D is possibly TRBD1 (6 bases). V shed 5 bases and J shed 5 bases, with 13 bases lying between them. This CDR3 contains 14 residues. Germline CDR1 KGHSY, CDR2 FQNENV. The CDR3 loop is CASSYTGPDQPQHF. The CDR3 DNA is TGTGCCAGCAGCTATACAGGGCCGGATCAGCCCCAGCATTTT.

The V gene is TRBV30, the J gene TRBJ2-5, with a tentative D call TRBD1 (5 bases). V shed 7 bases and J shed 2 bases, with 14 bases lying between them. This CDR3 contains 13 residues. Germline V gene lookup returns CDR1 GTSNPN and CDR2 SVGIG (reference sequence). As DNA, the CDR3 is TGTGCCTCCTCGACAGCCGATCAAGAGACCCAGTACTTC. Translated: CASSTADQETQYF.

The V gene is TRBV7-9, the J gene TRBJ2-4; 8 bases line up with TRBD2. Losses at the gene ends were 4 bases for V and 1 base for J; bases not matched to a gene: 6. Germline V gives CDR1 SEHNR, CDR2 FQNEAQ (reference sequence). The CDR3 is 16 residues long. Here the CDR3 DNA reads TGTGCCAGCAGCTGGGCGGGGGGCCCTGCCAAAAACATTCAGTACTTC. It codes for CASSWAGGPAKNIQYF.

This chain links TRBV7-9 with TRBJ2-2; the D is unclear. The V and J ends lost 4 bases and 0 bases respectively, with 12 bases between them. Per the germline V gene, CDR1 is SEHNR and CDR2 is FQNEAQ (reference sequence). CDR3 length equals 16 residues. Written as DNA, the CDR3 is TGTGCCAGCAGCTCAATACATGTCCCGAACACCGGGGAGCTGTTTTTT. Translated, it gives CASSSIHVPNTGELFF.

V usage is TRBV7-2 and J usage is TRBJ2-7, with D hard to call. Trimming stripped 2 bases from V and 3 bases from J, with 11 bases between. The CDR3 is 14 residues long. Germline CDR1 SGHTA, CDR2 FQGNSA. This chain's CDR3 is CASSLKLGNYEQYF. For the CDR3, the DNA is TGTGCCAGCAGCTTAAAGTTGGGCAACTACGAGCAGTACTTC.

The CDR3 coding sequence is TGTGCCAGCAGCTTGGTATGGGCAGCGGTTATGAACACTGAAGCTTTCTTT. The encoded protein is CASSLVWAAVMNTEAFF. J is TRBJ1-1 and V is TRBV5-6, with unresolved D. The CDR3 runs to 17 residues. CDR1 is SGHDT, CDR2 YYEEEE, per germline. V gave up 0 bases and J gave up 0 bases, with 15 bases separating them. Together with reference TRBV5-6 and TRBJ1-1, the CDR3 gives the full variable domain: DAGVTQSPTHLIKTRGQQVTLRCSPKSGHDTVSWYQQALGQGPQFIFQYYEEEERQRGNFPDRFSGHQFPNYSSELNVNALLLGDSALYLCASSLVWAAVMNTEAFFGQGTRLTVV.

This chain joins TRBV28 and TRBJ1-1; 9 bases fit TRBD1. The V segment lost 4 bases and the J segment 11 bases; nucleotides outside the gene matches: 11. This CDR3 spans 14 amino acids. In germline, CDR1 is MDHEN, CDR2 SYDVKM. In DNA, the CDR3 is TGTGCCAGCAGTTCCTCGGGACAGGGAGAGGCGGCTTTCTTT. It translates to CASSSSGQGEAAFF.

This chain joins TRBV6-1 and TRBJ2-7, with D possibly TRBD1 on 5 matching bases. Germline loops: CDR1 MNHNS, CDR2 SASEGT. The CDR3 totals 14 residues. Trimming left V 4 bases short and J 3 bases short, with 13 bases between. CDR3 protein: CASSVQGQIYEQYF. As DNA, the CDR3 is TGTGCCAGCAGTGTCCAGGGTCAAATCTACGAGCAGTACTTC.

The chain links TRBV5-4 to TRBJ2-7; 8 bases align to TRBD1. J was trimmed by 2 bases and V by 5 bases; bases with no gene match: 6. Germline values: CDR1 SGHNT, CDR2 YYREEE (reference sequence). CDR3 length: 14 residues. The CDR3 sequence is CASRSGTGPYEQYF. The CDR3 DNA follows: TGTGCCAGCAGATCAGGGACAGGCCCCTACGAGCAGTACTTC.

The V call is TRBV27, the J call TRBJ2-7, with a weak D call TRBD1 (5 bases). This CDR3 has 12 residues. V lost 4 bases and J 4 bases, leaving 8 bases between the germline ends. Germline V gene sequence: CDR1 MNHEY, CDR2 SMNVEV (reference sequence). Here the CDR3 reads CASSSDRYEQYF. CDR3 DNA sequence: TGTGCCAGCAGTTCCGACAGATACGAGCAGTACTTC.

The V gene is TRBV4-1, the J gene TRBJ2-7; TRBD2 aligns across 8 bases. The CDR3 has 16 residues. Germline-derived CDR1 and CDR2 are MGHRA and YSYEKL. V was pared by 3 bases and J by 7 bases, with 14 bases of the junction left unmatched. The CDR3 region has the DNA TGCGCCAGCAGCCAGAGAGTCGGGACTAGAGATTTGGAGCAGTACTTC. It specifies CASSQRVGTRDLEQYF.

The chain uses TRBV10-2 and TRBJ2-1; 9 bases fit TRBD1. After removal of 6 bases from V and 9 bases from J, the junction contained 6 bases not matched to a gene. The CDR3 contains 13 residues. Per the germline V gene, CDR1 is WSHSY and CDR2 is SAAADI. CDR3 sequence (DNA): TGCGCCAGCAGGTCCACAGGGGGCGTTGAGCAGTTCTTC. Amino acids: CASRSTGGVEQFF.

This clone appeared a single time. This sequence joins TRBV6-6 and TRBJ2-7; unclear D gene. This CDR3 is 13 amino acids long. Germline CDR1 reads MNHNY; CDR2 reads SVGAGI (reference sequence). Trimming removed 2 bases at V and 2 bases at J, with 7 bases between. The CDR3 spells CASSYPDTYEQYF. DNA of the CDR3: TGTGCCAGCAGTTACCCAGACACCTACGAGCAGTACTTC.